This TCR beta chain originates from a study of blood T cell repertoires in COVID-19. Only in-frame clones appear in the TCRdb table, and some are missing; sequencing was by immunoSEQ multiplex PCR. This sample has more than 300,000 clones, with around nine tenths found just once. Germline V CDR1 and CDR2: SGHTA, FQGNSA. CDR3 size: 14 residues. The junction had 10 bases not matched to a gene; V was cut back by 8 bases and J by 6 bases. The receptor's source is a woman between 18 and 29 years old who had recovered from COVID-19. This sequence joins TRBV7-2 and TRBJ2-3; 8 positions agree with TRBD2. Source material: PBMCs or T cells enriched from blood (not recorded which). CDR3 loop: CASSKRGPEDTQYF. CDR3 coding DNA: TGTGCCAGCTCAAAGCGGGGGCCAGAGGATACGCAGTATTTT.